The clone carrying this T cell receptor (beta chain) has only one observation. Its antigen remains unidentified. Each donor was healthy, and each was a bone marrow donor. This entry comes from a study of cytomegalovirus exposure and HLA in healthy donors. This CDR3 has 14 amino acids. V lost 7 bases and J lost 8, with 17 bases in between. Germline V gene data show CDR1 as LNHDA and CDR2 as SQIVND (reference sequence). Use of 60 Vbeta and 13 Jbeta primers characterized the PCR. Profiled with immunoSEQ multiplex PCR; TCRdb holds only in-frame clones, not every one. The table has around 90,000 clones, approximately 86% seen once; the top ten hold 9% to 9.5%. Whole-study results and caveats: TCR beta sequences numbering some 17,000 were associated with HLA alleles at 0.05 false discovery rate in a later analysis. Later analysis revealed greater clonal expansion in HLA-associated TCR beta chains than in equally common others. As a later analysis revealed, the rate of TCR association differed by HLA locus, with DRB1 most and HLA-C fewest.

The sample consisted of PBMCs. The chain joins TRBV19 to TRBJ2-2; unclear D gene. The origin of this receptor is a man aged 25-40 years in good health and CMV-seropositive. The CDR3 here is CASTPAGFAGELFF. In DNA, the CDR3 is TGTGCCAGTACCCCAGCCGGGTTCGCGGGGGAGCTGTTTTTT.